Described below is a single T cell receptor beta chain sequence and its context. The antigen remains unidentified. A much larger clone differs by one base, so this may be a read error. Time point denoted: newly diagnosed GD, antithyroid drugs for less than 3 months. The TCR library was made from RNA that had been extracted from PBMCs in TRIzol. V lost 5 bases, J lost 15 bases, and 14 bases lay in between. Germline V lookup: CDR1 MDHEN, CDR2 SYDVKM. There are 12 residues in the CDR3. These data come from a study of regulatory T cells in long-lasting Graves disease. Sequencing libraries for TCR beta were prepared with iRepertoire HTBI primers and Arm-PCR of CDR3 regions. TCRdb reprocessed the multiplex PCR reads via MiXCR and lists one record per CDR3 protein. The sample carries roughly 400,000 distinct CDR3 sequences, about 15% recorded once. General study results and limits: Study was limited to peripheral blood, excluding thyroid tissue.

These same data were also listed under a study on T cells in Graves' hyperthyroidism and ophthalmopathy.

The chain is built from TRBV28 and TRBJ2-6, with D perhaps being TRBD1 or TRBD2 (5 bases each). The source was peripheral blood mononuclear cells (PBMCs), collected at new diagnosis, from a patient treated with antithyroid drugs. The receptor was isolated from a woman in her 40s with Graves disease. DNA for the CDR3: TGTGCCAGCAGTCCCCGGGACGGCGCCCTGACTTTC. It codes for CASSPRDGALTF.